The present entry profiles one TCR beta chain with its context. Germline V gene lookup returns CDR1 MGHRA and CDR2 YSYEKL. The CDR3 runs to 17 residues. V was cut by 4 bases and J by 0 bases, with 16 bases left in between. The sample is drawn from a study of graft-versus-host responses after intestinal transplantation. The method was immunoSEQ multiplex PCR; TCRdb's version includes in-frame clones alone and lacks a portion of them. Of 57,000 or so clones listed, around 91% are singletons. This TCR came from a human patient who received an intestinal transplant, so some T cells may come from the graft donor. The V gene is TRBV4-1, the J gene TRBJ2-1; maybe TRBD2 (5 bases). Sequenced material: PBMCs, taken approximately four months after intestinal transplantation. CDR3 DNA sequence: TGCGCCAGCAGCCCCACGGAGGCGGAAAGCTCCTACAATGAGCAGTTCTTC. Protein sequence: CASSPTEAESSYNEQFF.